This T cell receptor (beta chain) stems from a study of T cells in Graves' hyperthyroidism and ophthalmopathy (dated by TCRdb to 2018 to 2020). The study in broad terms: Peripheral blood was collected at initial diagnosis, before any treatment. Whether ophthalmopathy could be predicted prospectively was tested in an independent validation cohort made up of under 20 hyperthyroidism patients plus 17 patients who later progressed to ophthalmopathy. The roughly 91 discovery patients were randomly divided into training and test sets at a 7:3 ratio. The paper describes TCR Vbeta CDR3 sequencing of around 140 peripheral blood samples, made up of 43 ophthalmopathy patients, over 70 hyperthyroidism patients and around 17 progressor patients. After blood sampling, hyperthyroidism patients were treated with methimazole at a starting dose of 30 mg daily, and ophthalmopathy patients were treated with high-dose intravenous methylprednisolone. In addition, the study compared T-cell repertoires in thyroid tissue and in blood from several Graves' hyperthyroidism patients. A discovery cohort of around 100 patients, approximately 45 with Graves' ophthalmopathy and about 60 with stable Graves' hyperthyroidism, was used to find distinguishing TCR V-J signatures. Paper-wide results and their limitations: Blood samples also contained most of the expanded thyroid clonotypes (frequency above 0.001), which suggests that blood repertoires may reflect thyroid immune responses. Sample size was not statistically predetermined, and blinding of investigators to group allocation was not performed. In validation, the model predicted progression to ophthalmopathy a median of approximately 6.3 months before onset, with approximately 70% sensitivity and roughly 77% specificity. In cross-validation, a model built on a 13 V-J signature told ophthalmopathy apart from stable hyperthyroidism with under 90% sensitivity and approximately 81% specificity, and in testing the same model reached 80%/75%.

The hyperthyroidism patients were between 18 and 65 years old and newly diagnosed, with a disease duration of less than 2 months. Any patient with an uncontrolled infection, another autoimmune disease, pregnancy or lactation was excluded. Diagnoses relied on clinical symptoms, serum thyroxine and TRAb, thyroid ultrasound and orbital computed tomography. Blood from progressor patients was drawn when they were first diagnosed with hyperthyroidism, before any ophthalmopathy symptoms appeared. Ficoll-Paque density gradient centrifugation was used to isolate PBMCs from around 10 ml of fresh peripheral blood. Progressor patients were defined as those initially diagnosed with Graves' hyperthyroidism in whom ophthalmopathy developed during follow-up. Total RNA was extracted using Trizol reagent, and RNA quality was assessed on an Agilent 2100 Bioanalyzer. Taken from the germline V gene, the CDR1 and CDR2 loops are SNHLY and FYNNEI. V and J lose 4 bases and 8 bases, and a span of 17 bases separates them. From the cysteine up to the phenylalanine, the CDR3 has a length of 14 residues. Just the 42-base CDR3 DNA is kept, in frame starting at base 1.

The sample holds many counts of this clonotype. There is no known antigen for this receptor. Base qualities are missing; no much larger clone stands one base away. The TCR beta CDR3 regions were amplified from RNA transcripts. The first round of RT-PCR for the TCR CDR3 was performed with the HTBI primer set and the Qiagen OneStep RT-PCR kit. Libraries were constructed in a second round of multiplex PCR, after which size selection and purification were performed. Paired-end sequencing of the libraries was performed with 100 bp reads on an Illumina HiSeq2000. In the authors' own workflow: SOAPnuke was used to process the raw data, throwing out any read that contained adapters or uncalled bases, had a mean Phred below 15, or lacked an exact constant-primer or identifier match. High-quality paired reads were merged with COPE v1.2.5, and unique nucleotide sequences were defined as clonotypes. Clonotypes were aligned to IMGT TRBV, TRBD and TRBJ reference segments using MiTCR v1.1. Only V-J combinations with frequency above 0.0001, covering 99% to 99.2% of repertoires, were analysed. The TCS score was defined as F50 (clonal expansion) divided by E x V (chaos), with BLOSUM62-based TCRdist calculated between CDR3 peptides within each V-J. Welch's t-statistics and random forest reduced approximately 520 V-J features to about 12, which were used in a naive Bayes classifier (R e1071). The raw public reads went through TCRdb reprocessing: fastp at Q25, MiXCR clone calling, in-frame beta chains kept. CDR3 protein sequences are deduplicated, and each keeps its most common genes and DNA. The V and J calls shown here were made by TCRdb, not taken from the authors' results. In all, the sample holds 300,000 to 450,000 distinct CDR3 sequences, and about a sixth of those were seen once. Approximately 35% of the sample belongs to the ten largest clones.

This receptor was obtained from a young woman with Graves' hyperthyroidism that later progressed to Graves' ophthalmopathy. The sequencing input was blood. Recombination connected TRBV2 to TRBJ1-2, with a tentative D gene TRBD1 over 5 matching bases. Here is the DNA: TGTGCCAGCAGTGCCCAGACAGAACGAAGGGGCTACACCTTC. This gives the protein CASSAQTERRGYTF.